This T cell receptor beta chain was identified in a study of shared clonotypes between healthy human individuals. The overall study: Per-donor plates numbered three CD4 naive, three CD4 memory, two CD8 naive and one CD8 memory.

Study-wide points: With few donors, the genetic and exposure-history diversity represented was limited.

On this clone itself: The antigen remains unidentified.

Some clones are missing from TCRdb's copy, which holds only in-frame ones; the method was immunoSEQ multiplex PCR. The data contain roughly 1 million clones, approximately 76% of them singletons. Sample: memory CD4+ T cells sorted from blood. As for subset: CD45RA-negative fraction. The receptor's source is a man aged 18 to 35 in good health.

Here the CDR3 DNA reads TGCGCCAGCAGCCCAGAAGCCGGGACTAGCGGGATGAGTGAGCAGTTCTTC. Its translation: CASSPEAGTSGMSEQFF. The chain carries TRBV4-1 and TRBJ2-1; 13 positions agree with TRBD2. Looked up from germline, CDR1 is MGHRA and CDR2 is YSYEKL. The CDR3 length is 17 residues. V lost 4 bases to trimming and J lost 9 bases; unmatched junction nucleotides: 12.